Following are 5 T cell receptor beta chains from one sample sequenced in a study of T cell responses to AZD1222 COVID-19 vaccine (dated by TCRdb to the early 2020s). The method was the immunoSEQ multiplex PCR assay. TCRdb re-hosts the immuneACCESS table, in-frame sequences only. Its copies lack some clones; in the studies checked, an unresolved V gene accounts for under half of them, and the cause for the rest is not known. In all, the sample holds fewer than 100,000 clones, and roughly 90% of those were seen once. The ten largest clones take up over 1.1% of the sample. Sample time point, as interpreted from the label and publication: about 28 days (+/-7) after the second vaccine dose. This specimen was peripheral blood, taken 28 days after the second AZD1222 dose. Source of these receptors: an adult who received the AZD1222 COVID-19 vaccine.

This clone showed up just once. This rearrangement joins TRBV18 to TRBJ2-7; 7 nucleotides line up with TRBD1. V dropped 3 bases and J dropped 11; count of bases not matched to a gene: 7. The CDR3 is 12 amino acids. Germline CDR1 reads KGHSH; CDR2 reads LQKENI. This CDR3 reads CASSPDRVGEYF. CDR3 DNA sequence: TGTGCCAGCTCACCCGACAGGGTAGGGGAGTACTTC.

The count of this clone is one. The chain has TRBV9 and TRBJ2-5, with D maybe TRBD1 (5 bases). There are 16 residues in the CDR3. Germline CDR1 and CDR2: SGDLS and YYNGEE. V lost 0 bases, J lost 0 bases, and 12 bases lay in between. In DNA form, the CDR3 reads TGTGCCAGCAGCGTAGAGGGGTCCTCTTACCAAGAGACCCAGTACTTC. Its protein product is CASSVEGSSYQETQYF.

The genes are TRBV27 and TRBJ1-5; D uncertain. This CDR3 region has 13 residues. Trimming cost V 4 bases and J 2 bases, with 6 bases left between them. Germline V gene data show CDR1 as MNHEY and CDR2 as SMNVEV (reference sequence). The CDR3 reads CASSSRGNQPQHF. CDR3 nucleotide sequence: TGTGCCAGCAGTTCGAGGGGCAATCAGCCCCAGCATTTT.

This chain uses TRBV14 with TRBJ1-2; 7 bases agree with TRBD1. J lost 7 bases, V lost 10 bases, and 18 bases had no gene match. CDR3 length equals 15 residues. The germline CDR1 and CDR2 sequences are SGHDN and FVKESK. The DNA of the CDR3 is TGTGCCAACGGCCCTATACAGGGGTCCCTTTGTGGCTACACCTTC. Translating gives CANGPIQGSLCGYTF.

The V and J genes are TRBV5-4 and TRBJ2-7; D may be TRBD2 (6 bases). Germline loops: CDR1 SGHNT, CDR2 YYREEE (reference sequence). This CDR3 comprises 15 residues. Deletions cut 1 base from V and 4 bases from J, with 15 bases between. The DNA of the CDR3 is TGTGCCAGCAGCTTGCCAAAGGAGGGGCAGTACGAGCAGTACTTC. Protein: CASSLPKEGQYEQYF.